This T cell receptor beta chain was observed in a study of technical replicates of blood from a handful of donors (dated 2017 in TCRdb). The CDR3 goes from the cysteine to the phenylalanine over 19 residues. Only the CDR3 region is kept as DNA, spanning 57 bases read in frame from base 1. Cut back by 4 bases and 4 bases, the V and J ends lie 26 bases apart. For CDR1 and CDR2, the germline V gene lists MGHRA and YSYEKL. Regarding this clone: Its antigen has not been determined. No much larger clonotype is one base removed from it; base qualities were not supplied.

Library generation was performed with the immunoSEQ multiplex PCR assay. This immuneACCESS table, as held by TCRdb, lists in-frame sequences with V and J called but not all clones. Of the missing ones, under half trace to an unresolved V gene in checked studies; the others have no known cause. For this sample the table gives some 78,000 clones, of which 85% to 95% were detected only once. The ten biggest clones cover over 0.25% of the sample. The sequence is built from TRBV4-1 and TRBJ1-5; the D gene is possibly TRBD1, with 6 bases matching. The receptor comes from a human donor in good health. The specimen was T cells isolated from PBMCs. The nucleotide sequence is TGCGCCAGCAGCCGGATTATACGAACCGGACAGAGACGGAATCAGCCCCAGCATTTT. It codes for CASSRIIRTGQRRNQPQHF.